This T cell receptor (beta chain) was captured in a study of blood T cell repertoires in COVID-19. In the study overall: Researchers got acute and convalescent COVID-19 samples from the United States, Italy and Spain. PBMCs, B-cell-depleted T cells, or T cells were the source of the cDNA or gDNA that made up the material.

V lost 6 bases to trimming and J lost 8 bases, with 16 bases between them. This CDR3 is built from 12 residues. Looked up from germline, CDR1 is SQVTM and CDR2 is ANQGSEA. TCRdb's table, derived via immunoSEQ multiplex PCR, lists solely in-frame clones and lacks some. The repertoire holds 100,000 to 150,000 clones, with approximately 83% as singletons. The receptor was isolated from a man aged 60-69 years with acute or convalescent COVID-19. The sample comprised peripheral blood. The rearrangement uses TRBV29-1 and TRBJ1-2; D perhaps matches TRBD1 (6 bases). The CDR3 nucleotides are TGCAGCGTGGGGGGGCAGGGTGGCGGCTACACCTTC. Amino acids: CSVGGQGGGYTF.